These T cell receptor beta chains were read from a single sample in a study of chemoradiotherapy in HPV16-positive cancers. Repertoires were generated with immunoSEQ multiplex PCR, while TCRdb's copy carries only in-frame clones and drops some. The sample includes about 9,000 clones, 85% seen only once; the top ten take approximately 3.4%. Here the sequenced sample was tumor tissue, taken from a patient who underwent chemoradiotherapy. Receptor source: a human donor with HPV-associated anogenital cancer. The CDR3 runs from the conserved cysteine through the conserved F or W. A D gene is named only where the DNA matches it firmly. Clone size appears in some rows only: once, few, many, or a class for an expanded clone.

V gene	D gene	clone size	J gene	CDR3 DNA	CDR3 protein
TRBV4-2	TRBD1	-	TRBJ1-2	TGTGCCAGCAGCCAGTGGACAGGAATAGACTATGGCTACACCTTC	CASSQWTGIDYGYTF
TRBV13	-	-	TRBJ2-1	TGTGCCAGCAGCTCTGGGCGGGATGAGCAGTTCTTC	CASSSGRDEQFF
TRBV9	TRBD2	-	TRBJ2-2	TGTGCCAGCAGCCTCCGGGGACTAGCGGGAAGCACCGGGGAGCTGTTTTTT	CASSLRGLAGSTGELFF
TRBV5-1	TRBD2	-	TRBJ2-1	TGCGCCAGCAGCGTGGAACTAGCGGGGAGGGGGAATGAGCAGTTCTTC	CASSVELAGRGNEQFF
TRBV30	TRBD2	-	TRBJ2-1	TGTGCCTGGGATCCCGGACTAGCGGGAGGGAAGGTTGAGCAGTTCTTC	CAWDPGLAGGKVEQFF
TRBV7-6	TRBD1	once	TRBJ2-2	TGTGCCAGCAGCTCATTCCCGAGACAGGGGACCGGGGAGCTGTTTTTT	CASSSFPRQGTGELFF
TRBV30	-	-	TRBJ2-7	TGTGCCTGGAGTGAGCAGGGGTACGAGCAGTACTTC	CAWSEQGYEQYF
TRBV5-4	TRBD2	-	TRBJ2-1	TGTGCCAGCAGCCGAACGACTAGCGGGGGTTACAATGAGCAGTTCTTC	CASSRTTSGGYNEQFF
TRBV9	TRBD1	-	TRBJ1-1	TGTGCCAGCAGCGGGACAGGTTCAGGGGCTTTCTTT	CASSGTGSGAFF
TRBV30	-	-	TRBJ2-3	TGTGCCTGGAGTGTATCGCGGGCGCAGTATTTT	CAWSVSRAQYF
TRBV5-6	-	-	TRBJ1-1	TGTGCCAGCAGCTTGCCGTCGGTAAACACTGAAGCTTTCTTT	CASSLPSVNTEAFF
TRBV21-1	-	-	TRBJ1-1	TGTGCCAGCAGCTTCCGGACTCCCCTCGTAGCTTTCTTT	CASSFRTPLVAFF
TRBV11-2	-	-	TRBJ1-1	TGTGCCAGCAGCCGTCAGGGGAAGGGCACTGAAGCTTTCTTT	CASSRQGKGTEAFF
TRBV9	TRBD2	-	TRBJ2-1	TGTGCCAGCAGCGTAAGCGGGGGCAATGAGCAGTTCTTC	CASSVSGGNEQFF
TRBV19	-	-	TRBJ2-1	TGTGCCAGTAGTAAGGCGGCAATCCAATCCTACAATGAGCAGTTCTTC	CASSKAAIQSYNEQFF
TRBV5-4	-	-	TRBJ1-1	TGTGCCAGCAGCTTGGGGGGACGTTTGAACACTGAAGCTTTCTTT	CASSLGGRLNTEAFF
TRBV6-5	-	-	TRBJ1-6	TGTGCCAGCAGTTACCAGACATTTCAGTCCGATTCACCCCTCCACTTT	CASSYQTFQSDSPLHF
TRBV5-1	-	-	TRBJ1-2	TGCGCCAGCAGCCCCACCGGGAATGGCTACACCTTC	CASSPTGNGYTF
TRBV4-2	-	-	TRBJ2-5	TGTGCCAGCAGCCAAGGGAGGAGGGGGGGTGAAGAGACCCAGTACTTC	CASSQGRRGGEETQYF
TRBV5-1	-	-	TRBJ1-4	TGCGCCAGCAGCTTGCGGGGCTTTGGGGGTGAAAAACTGTTTTTT	CASSLRGFGGEKLFF
TRBV19	TRBD1	-	TRBJ2-2	TGTGCCAGTAGTATAGGGCCCGTAGGACAGGGGCTAACCGGGGAGCTGTTTTTT	CASSIGPVGQGLTGELFF
TRBV9	-	few	TRBJ1-2	TGTGCCAGCAGCGTATCAGGGAAGGGCTACACCTTC	CASSVSGKGYTF
TRBV9	-	-	TRBJ2-3	TGTGCCAGCAGCGTAGAAGATACGCAGTATTTT	CASSVEDTQYF
TRBV5-1	-	-	TRBJ2-7	TGCGCCAGCAGCTTAAGCACGGGAACTCGCGAGCAGTACTTC	CASSLSTGTREQYF
TRBV11-2	-	-	TRBJ1-2	TGTGCCAGCAGCTCGACCTGGACAGACTATGGCTACACCTTC	CASSSTWTDYGYTF
TRBV9	TRBD2	few	TRBJ2-1	TGTGCCAGCAGCGTAGCGCTAGCGGGAGGGCCGCAGTTCTTC	CASSVALAGGPQFF
TRBV5-1	-	-	TRBJ1-3	TGCGCCAGCAGCTTGGCCCAGGGCGGATTTGGAAACACCATATATTTT	CASSLAQGGFGNTIYF
TRBV6-5	TRBD1	-	TRBJ1-2	TGTGCCAGCAGTTACTCGACAGGGTGGCGTTATGGCTACACCTTC	CASSYSTGWRYGYTF
TRBV5-1	TRBD1	-	TRBJ1-1	TGCGCCAGCAGCTTCGCCGACACAGGACAGGCCTCAATCTTT	CASSFADTGQASIF
TRBV28	TRBD2	once	TRBJ2-7	TGTGCCAGCAGTCTGGGGGGGTATCGTTTCGAGCAGTACTTC	CASSLGGYRFEQYF
TRBV9	-	-	TRBJ2-3	TGTGCCAGCAGCCCGCGGACAGGCGGGAGCTCAGATACGCAGTATTTT	CASSPRTGGSSDTQYF
TRBV15	-	-	TRBJ1-4	TGTGCCACCAGCAGAGAGGGGCGTGTCGCCGAAAAACTGTTTTTT	CATSREGRVAEKLFF
TRBV5-1	TRBD2	-	TRBJ2-3	TGCGCCAGCAGCCCTAGCGGGGGGCAGGGAGATACGCAGTATTTT	CASSPSGGQGDTQYF
TRBV9	TRBD1	-	TRBJ2-1	TGTGCCAGCAGCGTAGATCCGGGACAGGGGGTGAAAAATGAGCAGTTCTTC	CASSVDPGQGVKNEQFF
TRBV19	-	-	TRBJ2-5	TGTGCCAGTAGTAAGGGGGGGCAAGAGACCCAGTACTTC	CASSKGGQETQYF
TRBV7-8	TRBD2	-	TRBJ2-7	TGTGCCAGCAGCTCGAGGACTAGCGGCTACGAGCAGTACTTC	CASSSRTSGYEQYF
TRBV5-8	-	-	TRBJ2-2	TGTGCCAGCAGCTTGGAGGGGAAGCGCGGGGAGCTGTTTTTT	CASSLEGKRGELFF